This T cell receptor (beta chain) is drawn from a study of blood T cell repertoires in COVID-19. Study background: The cDNA or gDNA used as material had been derived from T cells, B-cell-depleted T cells, or PBMCs.

V was clipped by 9 bases and J by 3 bases; unmatched bases: 6. In germline, CDR1 is KGHSH, CDR2 LQKENI. The CDR3 sequence is 14 residues long. In the original processing: Nucleated cell counts were estimated from reference gene primer amplification. Using immunoSEQ multiplex PCR, the repertoire was profiled, and TCRdb retains in-frame clones only, with some absent. The D gene and trimming were derived from the DNA, and the V and J assignments and clone size from that table. The table includes 110,000 or so clones, roughly 80% detected once. Sequenced sample: peripheral blood. V is TRBV18 and J is TRBJ1-4, with 8 nucleotides matching TRBD1. This TCR derives from a woman aged 40 to 50 with acute or convalescent COVID-19. CDR3 protein: CASQNRGANEKLFF. CDR3 in DNA: TGTGCCAGTCAAAACAGGGGGGCTAATGAAAAACTGTTTTTT.